This T cell receptor (beta chain) is drawn from a study of CD8+CD57+ T cells in acquired aplastic anemia. Study context: Recorded DNA amounts for sorted CD4+ and CD8+ cells had an average of approximately 3 ug. Overall study results and limits: The study identified twenty-nine CD8+ CDR3 sequences shared by patients and controls. The study found no significant CD8+ Simpson's diversity difference between patients and controls.

Profiling that covered TCR beta VDJ and CDR3 relied on genomic DNA as its template. TCRdb ran MiXCR on the reads and lists one entry per CDR3 protein. This repertoire shows around 210,000 distinct CDR3 sequences, 65% found once; its top ten account for around three fifths. Details on this clonotype: Its antigen remains unidentified.

The CDR3 covers 12 residues. J lost 6 bases, V lost 6 bases, and 5 bases had no gene match. Per the germline V gene, CDR1 is DFQATT and CDR2 is SNEGSKA (reference sequence). The sequenced patients had an expansion of CD8+CD57+ cells seen by flow cytometry. Sequenced input: sorted CD4+, CD8+, or CD8+CD57+ T cells (not recorded which) from PBMCs. This chain connects TRBV20-1 to TRBJ2-7; TRBD1 aligns across 10 bases. The sequence came from a human donor with aplastic anemia. The CDR3 DNA reads as TGCAGTGCGAAACGGACAGGGGGCGAGCAGTACTTC. It yields the protein CSAKRTGGEQYF.